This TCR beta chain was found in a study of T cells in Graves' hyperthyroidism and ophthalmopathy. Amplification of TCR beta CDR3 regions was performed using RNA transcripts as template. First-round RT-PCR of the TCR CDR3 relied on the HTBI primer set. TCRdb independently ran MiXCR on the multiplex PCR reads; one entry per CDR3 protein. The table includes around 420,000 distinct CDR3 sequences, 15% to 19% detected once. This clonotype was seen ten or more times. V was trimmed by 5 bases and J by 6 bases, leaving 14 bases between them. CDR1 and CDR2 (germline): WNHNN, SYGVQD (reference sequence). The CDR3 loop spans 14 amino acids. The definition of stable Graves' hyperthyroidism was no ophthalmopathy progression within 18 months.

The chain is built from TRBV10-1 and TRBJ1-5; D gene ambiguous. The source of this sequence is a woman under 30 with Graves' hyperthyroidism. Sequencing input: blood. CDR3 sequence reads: CASSSGISGQPQHF. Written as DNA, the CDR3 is TGCGCCAGCAGTTCGGGGATTAGCGGTCAGCCCCAGCATTTT.